One and the same sample provided the 12 T cell receptor beta chains below, sequenced in a study of monozygotic twins with inflammatory bowel disease (dated by TCRdb to about 2019). The method behind the library was 5' RACE. The listed sequencing device is Illumina HiSeq 2500. Each CDR3 protein sequence appears as one entry after TCRdb reprocessed the reads, and no DNA is included. This sample's table lists about 450,000 distinct CDR3 sequences. The top ten constitute roughly 2.3% of the sample. The specimen was blood. Receptors originate from a human donor with ulcerative colitis or Crohn's disease, or a healthy co-twin of an affected twin (not recorded which).

The chain combines TRBV20-1 with TRBJ1-5. Per the germline V gene, CDR1 is DFQATT and CDR2 is SNEGSKA (reference sequence). The CDR3 spans 15 residues. CDR3: CSARDARTPNQPQHF.

V and J are TRBV12-3 or TRBV12-4 and TRBJ2-1; checking the TCRdb D call of TRBD1 is not possible without DNA. The CDR3 sequence is 16 residues long. Here the CDR3 reads CASRPQWGARGSEQFF.

The chain joins TRBV7-9 to TRBJ2-5. The length of the CDR3 is 12 residues. The germline gives CDR1 SEHNR, CDR2 FQNEAQ (reference sequence). CDR3 sequence: CASSLIQETQYF.

The V call is TRBV11-3, the J call TRBJ2-1; TCRdb proposes TRBD2, but this gene call is untestable without DNA. CDR1 SGHNT and CDR2 YENEEA come from the germline V gene. The CDR3 runs to 16 residues. This chain's CDR3 is CASSPSGLAVGNEQFF.

This chain uses TRBV19 with TRBJ1-6. Germline CDR1 reads LNHDA; CDR2 reads SQIVND (reference sequence). The CDR3 totals 14 residues. The CDR3 spells CASSPTSRGSPLHF.

The chain links TRBV12-3 or TRBV12-4 to TRBJ2-5; TCRdb indicates TRBD1, and absent DNA this call remains unverified. The CDR3 runs to 14 residues. The CDR3 is CASSRSTGQETQYF.

V is TRBV7-9 and J is TRBJ1-2. Germline assignment: CDR1 SEHNR and CDR2 FQNEAQ (reference sequence). The CDR3 contains 12 residues. CDR3 sequence: CASSLVRDGYTF.

The chain links TRBV9 to TRBJ1-1; the D gene TCRdb calls, TRBD1, cannot be checked with no DNA. This CDR3 region has 14 residues. Germline CDR1 is SGDLS and CDR2 is YYNGEE. CDR3 in amino acids: CASSLTPENTEAFF.

This rearrangement joins TRBV6-5 to TRBJ1-6; the TCRdb D gene call, TRBD1, has no DNA to confirm it. CDR3 size: 13 residues. CDR1 is MNHEY and CDR2 is SVGAGI in the germline V gene. CDR3 protein: CGAGTQINSPLHF.

The chain is built from TRBV5-1 and TRBJ2-7; the D gene TCRdb calls, TRBD1, cannot be checked with no DNA. The length of the CDR3 is 15 residues. Germline V gene data show CDR1 as SGHRS and CDR2 as YFSETQ. Here the CDR3 reads CASSHDQGLAYEQYF.

The V gene is TRBV7-8, the J gene TRBJ2-2; TCRdb's assignment of TRBD1 cannot be checked, as there is no DNA. Germline assignment: CDR1 SGHVS and CDR2 FQNEAQ. The CDR3 loop spans 15 amino acids. CDR3 region: CASSLSQGATGELFF.

The rearrangement links TRBV19 to TRBJ2-1; without DNA, the TCRdb call of TRBD1 cannot be checked. The CDR3 is made up of 14 amino acids. Germline V gene lookup returns CDR1 LNHDA and CDR2 SQIVND (reference sequence). This CDR3 is CASSIVFGTDEQFF. The full variable domain, completed using reference TRBV19 and TRBJ2-1, is DGGITQSPKYLFRKEGQNVTLSCEQNLNHDAMYWYRQDPGQGLRLIYYSQIVNDFQKGDIAEGYSVSREKKESFPLTVTSAQKNPTAFYLCASSIVFGTDEQFFGPGTRLTVL.